This TCR beta chain is from a study of T cell responses to AZD1222 COVID-19 vaccine. Overall study results and limits: Nearly half of the spike-specific TCRs reportedly recognize variant regions that carry no mutations. Donors were mostly white British, more females; clonal diversity possibly underestimated.

Germline-derived CDR1 and CDR2 are SGHVS and FQNEAQ. V dropped 5 bases and J dropped 5 bases, with 12 bases sitting between them. CDR3 length equals 13 residues. The data were produced by immunoSEQ multiplex PCR, yet TCRdb's version contains in-frame clones alone and is incomplete. This table holds approximately 60,000 clones, around 86% found once. This clone was seen a handful of times. Antigen specificity is unknown. The sample consisted of peripheral blood, taken on day 0 of AZD1222 vaccination. This TCR was sampled from an adult in good health. The rearrangement uses TRBV7-8 and TRBJ1-2, with a possible D match to TRBD1 (6 bases). The CDR3 DNA is TGTGCCAGCAGCCACTCCCAGGGGTATGGCTACACCTTC. Translation gives CASSHSQGYGYTF.